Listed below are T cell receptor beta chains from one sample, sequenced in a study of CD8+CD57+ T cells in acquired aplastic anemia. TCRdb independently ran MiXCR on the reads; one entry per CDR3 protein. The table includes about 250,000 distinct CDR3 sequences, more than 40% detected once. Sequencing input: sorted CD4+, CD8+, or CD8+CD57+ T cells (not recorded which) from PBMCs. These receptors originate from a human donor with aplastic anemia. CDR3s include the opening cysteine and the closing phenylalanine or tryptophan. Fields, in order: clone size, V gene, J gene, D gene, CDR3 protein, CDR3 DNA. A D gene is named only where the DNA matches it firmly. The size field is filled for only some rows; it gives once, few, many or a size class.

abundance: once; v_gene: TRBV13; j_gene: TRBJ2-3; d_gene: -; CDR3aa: CASSLSSPTDTQYF; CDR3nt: TGTGCCAGCAGCTTATCTAGCCCCACAGATACGCAGTATTTT
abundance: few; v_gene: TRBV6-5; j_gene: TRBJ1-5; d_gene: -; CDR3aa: CATQENQPQHF; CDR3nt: TGTGCCACGCAGGAAAATCAGCCCCAGCATTTT
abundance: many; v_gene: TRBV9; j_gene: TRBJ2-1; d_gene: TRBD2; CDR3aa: CASSASGRAFEQFF; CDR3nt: TGTGCCAGCAGCGCTAGCGGGAGGGCCTTCGAGCAGTTCTTC
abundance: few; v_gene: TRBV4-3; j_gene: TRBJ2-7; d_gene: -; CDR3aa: CASSQDRGPNYEQYF; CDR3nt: TGCGCCAGCAGCCAAGATAGGGGCCCCAATTACGAGCAGTACTTC
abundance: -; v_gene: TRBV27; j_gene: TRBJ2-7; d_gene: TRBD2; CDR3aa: CASSIAGDHYEQYF; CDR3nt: TGTGCCAGCAGTATAGCGGGGGACCACTACGAGCAGTACTTC
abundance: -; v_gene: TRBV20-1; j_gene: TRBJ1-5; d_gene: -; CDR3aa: CSARGNQPQHF; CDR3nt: TGCAGTGCTAGGGGGAATCAGCCCCAGCATTTT
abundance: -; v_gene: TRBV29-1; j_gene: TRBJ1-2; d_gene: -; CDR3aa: CTTISRSGDEWGYTF; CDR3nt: TGCACCACCATTAGCCGTTCCGGGGACGAGTGGGGCTACACCTTC
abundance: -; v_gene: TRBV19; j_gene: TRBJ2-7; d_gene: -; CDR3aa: CASSTRERYEQYF; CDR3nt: TGTGCCAGTAGTACGAGGGAGAGGTACGAGCAGTACTTC
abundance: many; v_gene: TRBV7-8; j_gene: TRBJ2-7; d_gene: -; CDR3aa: CASRRGAPYEQYF; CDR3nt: TGTGCCAGCAGAAGGGGGGCCCCCTACGAGCAGTACTTC
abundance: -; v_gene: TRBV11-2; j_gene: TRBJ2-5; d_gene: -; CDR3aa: CASSLGSSQETQYF; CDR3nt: TGTGCCAGCAGCTTAGGATCAAGTCAAGAGACCCAGTACTTC
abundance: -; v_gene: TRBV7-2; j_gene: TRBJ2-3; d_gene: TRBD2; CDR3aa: CTVGPRWTSGITDTQYF; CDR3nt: TGTACAGTGGGGCCCCGGTGGACTAGCGGGATCACAGATACGCAGTATTTT
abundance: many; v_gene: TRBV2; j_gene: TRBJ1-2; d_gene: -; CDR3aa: CASRGGAYTF; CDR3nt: TGTGCCAGCAGGGGAGGTGCCTACACCTTC
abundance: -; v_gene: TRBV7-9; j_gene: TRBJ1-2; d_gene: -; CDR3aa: CASSDQGSNYGYTF; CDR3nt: TGTGCCAGCAGTGATCAGGGTTCGAACTATGGCTACACCTTC
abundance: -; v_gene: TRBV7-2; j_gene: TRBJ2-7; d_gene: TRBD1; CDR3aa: CASSPRQGDEQYF; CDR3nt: TGTGCCAGCAGCCCCCGACAGGGCGACGAGCAGTACTTC
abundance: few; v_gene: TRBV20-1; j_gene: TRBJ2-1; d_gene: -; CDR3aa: CSADKLGNRAFYNEQFF; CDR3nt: TGCAGTGCGGACAAACTGGGGAACAGGGCCTTCTACAATGAGCAGTTCTTC
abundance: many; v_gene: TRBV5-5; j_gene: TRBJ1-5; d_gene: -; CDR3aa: CASSLLGGQGQPQHF; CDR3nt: TGTGCCAGCAGCTTGTTGGGGGGGCAGGGTCAGCCCCAGCATTTT
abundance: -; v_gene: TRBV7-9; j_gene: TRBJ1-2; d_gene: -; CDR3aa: CASSPEKGTYGYTF; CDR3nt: TGTGCCAGCAGCCCAGAGAAGGGTACCTATGGCTACACCTTC
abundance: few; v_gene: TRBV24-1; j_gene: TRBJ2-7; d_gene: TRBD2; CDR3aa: CATSASSGGEPYEQYF; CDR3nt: TGTGCCACCAGTGCTTCTAGCGGGGGGGAACCTTACGAGCAGTACTTC
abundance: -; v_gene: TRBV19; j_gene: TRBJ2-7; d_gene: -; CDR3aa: CASSIGGAPSGQYF; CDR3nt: TGTGCCAGTAGTATCGGCGGGGCCCCGTCAGGGCAGTACTTC
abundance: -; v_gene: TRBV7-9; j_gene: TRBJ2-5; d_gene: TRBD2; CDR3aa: CASRHSGTSSETQYF; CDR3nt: TGTGCCAGCAGGCATAGCGGGACCAGTAGTGAGACCCAGTACTTC
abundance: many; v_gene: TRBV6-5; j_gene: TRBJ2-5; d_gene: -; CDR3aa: CASSYSPSGGKETQYF; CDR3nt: TGTGCCAGCAGTTACTCTCCCAGCGGAGGGAAAGAGACCCAGTACTTC
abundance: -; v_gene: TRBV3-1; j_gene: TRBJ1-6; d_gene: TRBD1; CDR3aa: CASSPRQGANSPLHF; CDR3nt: TGTGCCAGCAGCCCCCGACAGGGGGCAAATTCACCCCTCCACTTT
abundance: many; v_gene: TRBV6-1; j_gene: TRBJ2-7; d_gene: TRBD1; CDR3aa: CASSIWDRDYEQYF; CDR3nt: TGTGCCAGCAGTATCTGGGACAGGGACTACGAGCAGTACTTC
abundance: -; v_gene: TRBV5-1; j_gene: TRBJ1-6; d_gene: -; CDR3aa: CTSSFEIGSSYNSPLHF; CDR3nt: TGCACCAGCAGCTTTGAAATCGGCAGCTCCTATAATTCACCCCTCCACTTT
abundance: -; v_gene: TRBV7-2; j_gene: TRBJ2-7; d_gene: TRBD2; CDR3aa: CASSLASMGGIGEQYF; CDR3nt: TGTGCCAGCAGCTTAGCCTCCATGGGAGGGATTGGGGAGCAGTACTTC
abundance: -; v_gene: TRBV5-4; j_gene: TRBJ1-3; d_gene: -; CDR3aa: CASSRPSYSGNTIYF; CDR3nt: TGTGCCAGCAGCCGCCCTTCTTACTCTGGAAACACCATATATTTT
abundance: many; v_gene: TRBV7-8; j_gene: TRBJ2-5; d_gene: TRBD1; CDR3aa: CASSLTGVQETQYF; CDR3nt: TGTGCCAGCAGCTTGACAGGGGTCCAAGAGACCCAGTACTTC
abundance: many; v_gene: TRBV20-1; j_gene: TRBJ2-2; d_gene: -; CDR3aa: CSATQRDTGELFF; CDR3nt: TGCAGTGCAACTCAGAGGGACACCGGGGAGCTGTTTTTT
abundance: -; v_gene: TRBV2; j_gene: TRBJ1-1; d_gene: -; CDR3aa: CASSEPMGRVTEAFF; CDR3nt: TGTGCCAGCAGTGAACCTATGGGACGGGTCACTGAAGCTTTCTTT
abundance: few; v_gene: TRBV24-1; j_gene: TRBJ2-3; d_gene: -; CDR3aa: CATSDRADTQYF; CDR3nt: TGTGCCACCAGTGACAGGGCAGATACGCAGTATTTT
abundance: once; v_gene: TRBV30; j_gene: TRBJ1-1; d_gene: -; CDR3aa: CAWSVISTEAFF; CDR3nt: TGTGCCTGGAGCGTTATTAGCACTGAAGCTTTCTTT
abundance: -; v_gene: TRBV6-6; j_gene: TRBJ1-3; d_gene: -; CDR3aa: CASSYSVGRAGNTIYF; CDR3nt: TGTGCCAGCAGTTACTCGGTGGGGAGAGCTGGAAACACCATATATTTT
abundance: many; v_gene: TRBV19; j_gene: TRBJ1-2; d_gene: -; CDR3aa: CASSIGGTGRSGYTF; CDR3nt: TGTGCCAGTAGTATAGGCGGGACCGGCAGGTCTGGCTACACCTTC
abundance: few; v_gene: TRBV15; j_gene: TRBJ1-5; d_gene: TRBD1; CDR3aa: CATSRADRGGNQPQHF; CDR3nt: TGTGCCACCAGCAGAGCGGACAGGGGAGGCAATCAGCCCCAGCATTTT
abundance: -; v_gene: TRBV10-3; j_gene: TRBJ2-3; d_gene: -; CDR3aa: CASSYSQGIADTQYF; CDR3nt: TGTGCCAGCAGTTACTCCCAGGGGATAGCCGATACGCAGTATTTT
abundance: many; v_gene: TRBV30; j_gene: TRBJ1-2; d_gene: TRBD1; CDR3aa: CAGTGSNYGYTF; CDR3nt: TGTGCCGGGACAGGGTCCAACTATGGCTACACCTTC
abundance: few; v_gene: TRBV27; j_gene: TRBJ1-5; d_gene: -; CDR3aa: CASSLSRGDQPQHF; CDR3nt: TGTGCCAGCAGTTTATCCAGGGGTGATCAGCCCCAGCATTTT
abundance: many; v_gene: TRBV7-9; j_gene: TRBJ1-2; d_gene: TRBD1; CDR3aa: CASSLGQQNYGYTF; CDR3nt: TGTGCCAGCAGCTTGGGACAGCAAAACTATGGCTACACCTTC
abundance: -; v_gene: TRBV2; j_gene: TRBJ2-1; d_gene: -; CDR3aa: CASSRRENEQFF; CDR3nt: TGTGCCAGCAGCCGAAGGGAGAATGAGCAGTTCTTC
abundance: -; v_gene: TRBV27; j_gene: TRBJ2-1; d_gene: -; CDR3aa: CASSSNPGWGNEQFF; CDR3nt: TGTGCCAGCAGCTCAAACCCGGGATGGGGCAATGAGCAGTTCTTC
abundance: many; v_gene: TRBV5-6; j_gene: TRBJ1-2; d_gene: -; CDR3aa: CASSSEAYGYTF; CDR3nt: TGTGCCAGCAGCTCCGAGGCCTATGGCTACACCTTC
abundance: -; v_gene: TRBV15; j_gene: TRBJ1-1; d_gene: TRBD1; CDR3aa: CATSRLDREHEAFF; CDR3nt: TGTGCCACCAGCAGACTGGACAGGGAACATGAAGCTTTCTTT
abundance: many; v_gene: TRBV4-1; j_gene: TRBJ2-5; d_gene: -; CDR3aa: CASSQVEGDAETQYF; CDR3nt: TGCGCCAGCAGCCAAGTCGAAGGGGACGCGGAGACCCAGTACTTC
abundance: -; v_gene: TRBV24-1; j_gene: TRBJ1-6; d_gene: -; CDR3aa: CATDGGTNSPLHF; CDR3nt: TGTGCCACAGATGGAGGGACCAATTCACCCCTCCACTTT
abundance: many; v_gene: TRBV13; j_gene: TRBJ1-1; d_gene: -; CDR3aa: CASSHRGNTEAFF; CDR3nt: TGTGCCAGCAGCCACAGAGGTAACACTGAAGCTTTCTTT
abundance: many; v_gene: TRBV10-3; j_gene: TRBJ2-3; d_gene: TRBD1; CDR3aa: CASSRGRADTQYF; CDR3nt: TGTGCCTCCTCTAGGGGGCGGGCAGATACGCAGTATTTT
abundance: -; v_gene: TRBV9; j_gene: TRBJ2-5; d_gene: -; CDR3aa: CASSVGLRQETQYF; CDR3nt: TGTGCCAGCAGCGTAGGACTCCGCCAAGAGACCCAGTACTTC
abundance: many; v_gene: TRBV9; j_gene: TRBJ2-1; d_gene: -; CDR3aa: CASSVELTDRLFF; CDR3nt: TGTGCCAGCAGCGTAGAATTGACCGACAGGCTGTTCTTC
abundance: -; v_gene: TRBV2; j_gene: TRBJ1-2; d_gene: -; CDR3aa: CASTQLGTGYTF; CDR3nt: TGTGCCAGCACCCAGCTAGGTACAGGCTACACCTTC
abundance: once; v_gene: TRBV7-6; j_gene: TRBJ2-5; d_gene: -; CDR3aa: CARRDGETQYF; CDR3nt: TGTGCCAGGCGGGACGGAGAGACCCAGTACTTC
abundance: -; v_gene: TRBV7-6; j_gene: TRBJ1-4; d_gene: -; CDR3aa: CASSYRSAPTNEKLFF; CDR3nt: TGTGCCAGCAGCTACCGATCCGCTCCAACTAATGAAAAACTGTTTTTT